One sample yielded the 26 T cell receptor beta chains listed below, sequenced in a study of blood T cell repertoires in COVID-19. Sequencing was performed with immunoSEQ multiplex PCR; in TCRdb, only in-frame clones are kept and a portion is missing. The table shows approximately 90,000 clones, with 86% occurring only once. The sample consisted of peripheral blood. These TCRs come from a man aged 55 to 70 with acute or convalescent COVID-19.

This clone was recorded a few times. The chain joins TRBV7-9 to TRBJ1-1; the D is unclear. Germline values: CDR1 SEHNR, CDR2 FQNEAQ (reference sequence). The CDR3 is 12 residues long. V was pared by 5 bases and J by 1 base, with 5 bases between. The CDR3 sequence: CASSRRNTEAFF. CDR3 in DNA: TGTGCCAGCAGCCGGAGGAACACTGAAGCTTTCTTT.

CDR3 amino acids: CASSVAGLAGTKNIQYF. The CDR3 DNA sequence: TGCGCCAGCAGCGTGGCCGGGCTAGCGGGTACCAAAAACATTCAGTACTTC. The chain employs TRBV5-1 and TRBJ2-4, with 8 bases aligning to TRBD2. There are 17 residues in the CDR3. Germline V gives CDR1 SGHRS, CDR2 YFSETQ. V was clipped by 4 bases and J by 2 bases; unmatched bases: 11. Filled out from reference TRBV5-1 and TRBJ2-4, the complete variable domain reads KAGVTQTPRYLIKTRGQQVTLSCSPISGHRSVSWYQQTPGQGLQFLFEYFSETQRNKGNFPGRFSGRQFSNSRSEMNVSTLELGDSALYLCASSVAGLAGTKNIQYFGAGTRLSVL.

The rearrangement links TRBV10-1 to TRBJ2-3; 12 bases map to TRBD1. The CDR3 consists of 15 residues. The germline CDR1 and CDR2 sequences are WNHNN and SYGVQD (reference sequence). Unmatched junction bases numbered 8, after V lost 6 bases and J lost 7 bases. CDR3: CASSAGTGGLYTQYF. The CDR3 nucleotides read TGCGCCAGCAGCGCCGGGACAGGGGGCCTTTATACGCAGTATTTT.

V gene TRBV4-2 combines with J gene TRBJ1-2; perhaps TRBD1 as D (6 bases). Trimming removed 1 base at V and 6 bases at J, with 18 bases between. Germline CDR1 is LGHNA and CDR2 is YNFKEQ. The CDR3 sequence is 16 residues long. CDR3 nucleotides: TGTGCCAGCAGCCAAGTAATCGGGACACTCGCGGATGGCTACACCTTC. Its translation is CASSQVIGTLADGYTF.

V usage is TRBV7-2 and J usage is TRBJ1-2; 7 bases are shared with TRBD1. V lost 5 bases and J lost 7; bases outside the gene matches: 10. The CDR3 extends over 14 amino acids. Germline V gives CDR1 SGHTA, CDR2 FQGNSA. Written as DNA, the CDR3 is TGTGCCAGCAGCCTAGTGGACAGGCGAGGTGGCTACACCTTC. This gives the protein CASSLVDRRGGYTF.

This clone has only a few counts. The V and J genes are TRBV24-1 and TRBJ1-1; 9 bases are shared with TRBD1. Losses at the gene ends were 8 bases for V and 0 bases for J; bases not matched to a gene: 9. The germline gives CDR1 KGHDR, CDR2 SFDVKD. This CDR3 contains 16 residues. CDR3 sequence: CATKINRGQMNTEAFF. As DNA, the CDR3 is TGTGCCACCAAGATAAACAGGGGGCAAATGAACACTGAAGCTTTCTTT.

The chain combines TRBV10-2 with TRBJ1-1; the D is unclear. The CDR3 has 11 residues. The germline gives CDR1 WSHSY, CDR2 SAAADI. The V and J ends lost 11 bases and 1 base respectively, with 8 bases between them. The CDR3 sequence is CAARGNTEAFF. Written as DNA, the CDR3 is TGCGCCGCCCGGGGGAACACTGAAGCTTTCTTT.

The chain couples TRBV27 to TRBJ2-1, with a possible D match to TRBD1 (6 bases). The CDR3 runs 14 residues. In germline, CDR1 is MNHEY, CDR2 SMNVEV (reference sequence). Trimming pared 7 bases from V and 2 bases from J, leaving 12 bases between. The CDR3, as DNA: TGTGCCAGCACCCGAGGGGGAGCCTACAATGAGCAGTTCTTC. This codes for CASTRGGAYNEQFF.

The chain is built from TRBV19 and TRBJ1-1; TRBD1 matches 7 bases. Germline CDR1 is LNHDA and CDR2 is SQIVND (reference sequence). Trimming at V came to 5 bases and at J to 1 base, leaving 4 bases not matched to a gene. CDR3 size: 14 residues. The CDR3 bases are TGTGCCAGTAGTCGCGGGGACAGGAACACTGAAGCTTTCTTT. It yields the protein CASSRGDRNTEAFF. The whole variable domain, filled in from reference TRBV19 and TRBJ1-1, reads DGGITQSPKYLFRKEGQNVTLSCEQNLNHDAMYWYRQDPGQGLRLIYYSQIVNDFQKGDIAEGYSVSREKKESFPLTVTSAQKNPTAFYLCASSRGDRNTEAFFGQGTRLTVV.

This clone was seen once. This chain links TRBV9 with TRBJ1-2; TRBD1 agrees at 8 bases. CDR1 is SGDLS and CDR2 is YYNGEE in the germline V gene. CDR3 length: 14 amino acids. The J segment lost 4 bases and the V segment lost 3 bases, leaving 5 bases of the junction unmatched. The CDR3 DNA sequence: TGTGCCAGCAGCGCCGCTGACAGGGGCTATGGCTACACCTTC. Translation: CASSAADRGYGYTF.

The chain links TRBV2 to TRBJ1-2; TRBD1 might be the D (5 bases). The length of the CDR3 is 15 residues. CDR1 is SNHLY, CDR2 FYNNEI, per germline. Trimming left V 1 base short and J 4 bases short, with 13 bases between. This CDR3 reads CASSEDGGRGYGYTF. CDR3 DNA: TGTGCCAGCAGTGAAGACGGGGGTAGGGGCTATGGCTACACCTTC.

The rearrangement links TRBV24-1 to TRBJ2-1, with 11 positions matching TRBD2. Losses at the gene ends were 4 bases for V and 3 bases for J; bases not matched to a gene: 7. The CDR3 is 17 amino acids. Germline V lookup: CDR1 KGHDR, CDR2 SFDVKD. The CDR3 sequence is CATSDLTSGKSYNEQFF. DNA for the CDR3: TGTGCCACCAGTGACCTGACTAGCGGGAAGAGCTACAATGAGCAGTTCTTC.

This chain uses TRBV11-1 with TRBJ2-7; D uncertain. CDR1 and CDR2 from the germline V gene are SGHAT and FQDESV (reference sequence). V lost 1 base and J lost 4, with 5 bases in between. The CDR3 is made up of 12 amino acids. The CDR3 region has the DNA TGTGCCAGCAGCTTAGACAAATACGAGCAGTACTTC. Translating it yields CASSLDKYEQYF.

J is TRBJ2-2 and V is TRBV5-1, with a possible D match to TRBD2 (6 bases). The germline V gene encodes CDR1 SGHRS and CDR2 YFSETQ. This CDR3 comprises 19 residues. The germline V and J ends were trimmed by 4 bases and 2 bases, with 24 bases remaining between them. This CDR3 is CASSPWIKGRGANTGELFF. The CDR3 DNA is TGCGCCAGCAGCCCCTGGATTAAAGGGCGGGGTGCAAACACCGGGGAGCTGTTTTTT.

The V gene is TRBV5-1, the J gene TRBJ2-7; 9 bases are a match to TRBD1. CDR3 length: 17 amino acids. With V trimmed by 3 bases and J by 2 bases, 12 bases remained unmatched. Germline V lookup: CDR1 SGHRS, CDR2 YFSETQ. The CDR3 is CASSSGRTGDITYEQYF. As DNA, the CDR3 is TGCGCCAGCAGCTCGGGGCGGACAGGGGACATCACCTACGAGCAGTACTTC. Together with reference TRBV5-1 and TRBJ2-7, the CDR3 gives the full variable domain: KAGVTQTPRYLIKTRGQQVTLSCSPISGHRSVSWYQQTPGQGLQFLFEYFSETQRNKGNFPGRFSGRQFSNSRSEMNVSTLELGDSALYLCASSSGRTGDITYEQYFGPGTRLTVT.

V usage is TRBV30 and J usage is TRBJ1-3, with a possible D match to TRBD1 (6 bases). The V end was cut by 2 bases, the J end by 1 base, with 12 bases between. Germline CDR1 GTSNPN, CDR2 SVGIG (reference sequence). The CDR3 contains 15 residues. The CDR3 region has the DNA TGTGCCTGGAGTCTACAGGGACTATCTGGAAACACCATATATTTT. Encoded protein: CAWSLQGLSGNTIYF.

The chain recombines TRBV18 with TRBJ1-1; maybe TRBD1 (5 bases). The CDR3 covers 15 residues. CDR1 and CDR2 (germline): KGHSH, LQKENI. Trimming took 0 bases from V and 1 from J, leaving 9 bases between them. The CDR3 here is CASSPPWRGNTEAFF. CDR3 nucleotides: TGTGCCAGCTCACCACCGTGGAGGGGGAACACTGAAGCTTTCTTT.

CDR3 nucleotide sequence: TGTGCCAGCAGTCGGACAGGGGGTGACTACGAGCAGTACTTC. It encodes CASSRTGGDYEQYF. This chain joins TRBV28 and TRBJ2-7; 10 nucleotides agree with TRBD1. The junction had 4 bases not matched to a gene; V was cut back by 5 bases and J by 3 bases. The CDR3 length is 14 residues. The germline CDR1 and CDR2 sequences are MDHEN and SYDVKM. Complete variable domain (other parts from reference TRBV28 and TRBJ2-7): DVKVTQSSRYLVKRTGEKVFLECVQDMDHENMFWYRQDPGLGLRLIYFSYDVKMKEKGDIPEGYSVSREKKERFSLILESASTNQTSMYLCASSRTGGDYEQYFGPGTRLTVT.

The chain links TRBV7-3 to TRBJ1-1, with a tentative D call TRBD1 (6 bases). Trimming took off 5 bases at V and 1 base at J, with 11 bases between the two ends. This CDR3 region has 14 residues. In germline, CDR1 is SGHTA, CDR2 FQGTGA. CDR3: CASSLGQPNTEAFF. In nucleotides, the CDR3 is TGTGCCAGCAGCCTCGGACAGCCGAACACTGAAGCTTTCTTT.

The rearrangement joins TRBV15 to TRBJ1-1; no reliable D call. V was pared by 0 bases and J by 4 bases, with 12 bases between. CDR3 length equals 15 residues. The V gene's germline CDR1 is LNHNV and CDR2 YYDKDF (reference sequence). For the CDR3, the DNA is TGTGCCACCAGCAGAGATTTTTCGGGAAGCACTGAAGCTTTCTTT. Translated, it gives CATSRDFSGSTEAFF.

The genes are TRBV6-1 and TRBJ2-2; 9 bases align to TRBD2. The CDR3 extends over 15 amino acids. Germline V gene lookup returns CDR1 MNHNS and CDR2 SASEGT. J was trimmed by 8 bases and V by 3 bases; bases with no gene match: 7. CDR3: CASSEASGIGGELFF. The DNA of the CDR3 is TGTGCCAGCAGTGAGGCTAGCGGGATTGGAGGGGAGCTGTTTTTT.

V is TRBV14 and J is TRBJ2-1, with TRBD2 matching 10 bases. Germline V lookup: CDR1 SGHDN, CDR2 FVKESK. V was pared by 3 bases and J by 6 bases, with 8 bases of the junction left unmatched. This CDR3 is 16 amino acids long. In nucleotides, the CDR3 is TGTGCCAGCAGCCAGGTTGGCCAGCGGGAGGGCAATGAGCAGTTCTTC. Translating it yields CASSQVGQREGNEQFF.

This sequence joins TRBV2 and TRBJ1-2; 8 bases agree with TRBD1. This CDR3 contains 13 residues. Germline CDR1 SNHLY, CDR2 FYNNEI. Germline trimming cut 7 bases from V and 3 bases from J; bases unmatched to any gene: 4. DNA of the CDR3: TGTGCCAGCACGACAGGGGTCGACTATGGCTACACCTTC. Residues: CASTTGVDYGYTF.

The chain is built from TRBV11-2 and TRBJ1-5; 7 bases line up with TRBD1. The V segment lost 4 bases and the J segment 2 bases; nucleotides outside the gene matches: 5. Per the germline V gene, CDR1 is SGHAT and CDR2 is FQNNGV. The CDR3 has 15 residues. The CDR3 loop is CASSWDSGRNQPQHF. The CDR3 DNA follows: TGTGCCAGCAGCTGGGACAGCGGCCGCAATCAGCCCCAGCATTTT.

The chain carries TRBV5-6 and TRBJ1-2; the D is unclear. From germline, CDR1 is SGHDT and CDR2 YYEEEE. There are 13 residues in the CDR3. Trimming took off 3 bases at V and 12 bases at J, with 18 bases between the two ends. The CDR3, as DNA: TGTGCCAGCAGCTCAGGAACGAGTCTGTCAGACACCTTC. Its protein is CASSSGTSLSDTF.

CDR3 DNA: TGTGCCAGCAGTTCGGCAGGGCAGTATAGCAATCAGCCCCAGCATTTT. This codes for CASSSAGQYSNQPQHF. This chain joins TRBV6-7 and TRBJ1-5, with a tentative D call TRBD1 (5 bases). TRBV6-7 is reported as an ORF; its role is uncertain. The CDR3 has 16 amino acids. V was shortened by 4 bases and J by 0 bases, with 13 bases between the two germline ends.